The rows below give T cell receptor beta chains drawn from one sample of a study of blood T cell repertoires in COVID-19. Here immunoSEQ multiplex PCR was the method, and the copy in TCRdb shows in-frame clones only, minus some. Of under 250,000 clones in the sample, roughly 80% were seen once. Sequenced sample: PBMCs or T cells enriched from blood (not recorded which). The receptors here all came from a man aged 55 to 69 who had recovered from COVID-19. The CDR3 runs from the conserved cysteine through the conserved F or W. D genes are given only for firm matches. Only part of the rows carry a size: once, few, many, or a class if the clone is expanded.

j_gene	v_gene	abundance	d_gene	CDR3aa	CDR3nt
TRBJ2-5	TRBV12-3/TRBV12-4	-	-	CASTQGETQYF	TGTGCCAGCACTCAGGGGGAGACCCAGTACTTC
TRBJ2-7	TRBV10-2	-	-	CASSDEQGGHEQYF	TGCGCCAGCAGTGACGAGCAGGGGGGCCACGAGCAGTACTTC
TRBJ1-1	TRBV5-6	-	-	CASSFQGEAFF	TGTGCCAGCAGCTTTCAGGGCGAAGCTTTCTTT
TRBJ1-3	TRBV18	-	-	CASSTQGNSGNTIYF	TGTGCCAGCTCAACTCAGGGAAACTCTGGAAACACCATATATTTT
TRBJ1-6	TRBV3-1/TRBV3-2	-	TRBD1	CASSQARAGGSNSPLHF	TGTGCCAGCAGCCAAGCGAGGGCAGGGGGATCTAATTCACCCCTCCACTTT
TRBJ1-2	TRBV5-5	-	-	CASSFGRDTYGYTF	TGTGCCAGCAGCTTCGGCAGGGATACCTATGGCTACACCTTC
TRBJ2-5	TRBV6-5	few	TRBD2	CASTTGLARTETQYF	TGTGCCAGCACCACGGGACTAGCGAGGACAGAGACCCAGTACTTC
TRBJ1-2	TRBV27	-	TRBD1	CASSPGQGLSNYGYTF	TGTGCCAGCAGCCCCGGACAGGGTTTATCTAACTATGGCTACACCTTC
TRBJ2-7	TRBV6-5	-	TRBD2	CASSCGQGGCEQYF	TGTGCCAGCAGTTGCGGCCAGGGAGGGTGCGAGCAGTACTTC
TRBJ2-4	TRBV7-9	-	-	CASSLGGFDIQYF	TGTGCCAGCAGCTTAGGAGGGTTTGACATTCAGTACTTC
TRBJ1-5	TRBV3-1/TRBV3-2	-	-	CASSQGDQPQHF	TGTGCCAGCAGCCAAGGAGATCAGCCCCAGCATTTT
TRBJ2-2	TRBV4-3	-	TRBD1	CASSSDRAYTGELFF	TGCGCCAGCAGCTCGGACAGGGCATACACCGGGGAGCTGTTTTTT
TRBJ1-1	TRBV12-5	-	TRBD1	CASGPRGSRVGTEAFF	TGTGCTAGTGGGCCCAGGGGGAGTCGGGTGGGGACTGAAGCTTTCTTT
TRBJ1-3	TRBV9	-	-	CASSTRLSSGNTIYF	TGTGCCAGCAGCACACGACTTAGCTCTGGAAACACCATATATTTT
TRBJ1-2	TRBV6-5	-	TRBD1	CASSPGTGGSYTF	TGTGCCAGCAGTCCCGGGACAGGGGGGAGCTACACCTTC
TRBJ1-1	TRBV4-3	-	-	CASSQERVLNTEAFF	TGCGCCAGCAGCCAAGAGAGGGTTCTGAACACTGAAGCTTTCTTT
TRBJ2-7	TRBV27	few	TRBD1	CASSLTPGTVNEQYF	TGTGCCAGCAGTTTAACTCCAGGGACAGTAAACGAGCAGTACTTC
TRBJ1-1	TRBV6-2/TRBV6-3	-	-	CASSSSRREEAFF	TGTGCCAGCAGCTCCTCCCGACGGGAAGAAGCTTTCTTT
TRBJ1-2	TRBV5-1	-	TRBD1	CASSSGDREFHGYTF	TGCGCCAGCAGCTCGGGGGACAGGGAGTTTCATGGCTACACCTTC